This T cell receptor (beta chain) derives from a study of blood T cell repertoires in COVID-19 (TCRdb year 2020). Background on the whole study: Samples from collaborators originated in the United States, Italy and Spain and spanned both the acute and convalescent phases of COVID-19. The prospective study material was composed of cDNA or gDNA derived from T cells, B-cell-depleted T cells, or PBMCs. Deeply sampled blood TCRbeta repertoires from subjects exposed to, actively infected with, or recovered from COVID-19 were included in the dataset. The repertoires were released in a freely available public database meant as a resource for research on the immune response to SARS-CoV-2. The samples were drawn from the first 160 participants of the ongoing ImmuneRACE study and from over 950 subjects provided by 6 global collaborators. The sample metadata nearly always contained a de-identified subject ID, COVID-19 status, age in years and sex. Where available, HLA class I and class II types were taken from metadata supplied by the sample provider and were not determined by assay-based typing.

The investigation overall reported the following: Clinical and demographic metadata were provided uncurated, with the amount varying by source and participant.

TCRbeta CDR3 regions were amplified from genomic DNA using the immunoSEQ Assay, a bias-controlled multiplex PCR. In the source study's methods: Nucleated cell counts per sample were estimated from amplification of reference gene primers within the assay. To quantify the absolute abundance of each unique TCRbeta CDR3 rearrangement, sequence reads were collapsed and filtered. For each sample, productive Simpson clonality was calculated as the square root of Simpson's diversity index across productive rearrangements. TCRdb limited this immuneACCESS table to in-frame rearrangements with V and J called. A share of clones is missing; checked studies link under half to unresolved V genes, and the rest is unexplained. Clone size and V and J calls were adopted from that table, with D and trimming inferred from the DNA. Within this sample are tens of thousands of clones, with approximately 90% of them counted one time only. The ten top clones hold roughly an eighth of the sample.

Including the terminal cysteine and phenylalanine, the CDR3 comprises 12 residues. Only the CDR3 region is kept as DNA, spanning 36 bases read in frame from base 1. CDR1 SGHNT and CDR2 YENEEA were looked up in the germline V gene. V loses 5 bases of germline sequence and J loses 4 bases, and the interval between the two ends is 9 bases. Each collaborating institution followed its own protocols to collect whole blood in K2EDTA tubes. For TCRbeta analysis, collaborator samples were shipped as frozen whole blood, as isolated PBMCs, or as DNA extracted from either sample type. In regard to this clone: This clone's antigen is unknown. Within one base of it there is no much larger clone, and no base qualities were kept.

The sample consisted of peripheral blood. The sequence came from a woman in her fifties or sixties with active COVID-19. The chain was built from TRBV11-3 and TRBJ2-7; there is no confident call for the D gene. The nucleotide sequence reads TGTGCCAGCAGCCCTCTATGGTACGAGCAGTACTTC. The encoded protein is CASSPLWYEQYF. Beyond the CDR3, the reference TRBV11-3 and TRBJ2-7 genes provide the residues; the full variable domain reads: EAGVVQSPRYKIIEKKQPVAFWCNPISGHNTLYWYLQNLGQGPELLIRYENEEAVDDSQLPKDRFSAERLKGVDSTLKIQPAELGDSAVYLCASSPLWYEQYFGPGTRLTVT.